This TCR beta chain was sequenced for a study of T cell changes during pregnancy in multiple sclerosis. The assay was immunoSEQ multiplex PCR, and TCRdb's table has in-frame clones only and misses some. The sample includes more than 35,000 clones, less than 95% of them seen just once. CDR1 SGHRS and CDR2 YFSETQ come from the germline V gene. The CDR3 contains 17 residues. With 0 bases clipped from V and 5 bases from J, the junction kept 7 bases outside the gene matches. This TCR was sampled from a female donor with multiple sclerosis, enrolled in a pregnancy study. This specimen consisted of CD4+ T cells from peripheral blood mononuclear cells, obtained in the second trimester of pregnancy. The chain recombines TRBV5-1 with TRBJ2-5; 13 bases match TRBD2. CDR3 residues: CASSLATSGRAIETQYF. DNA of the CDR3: TGCGCCAGCAGCTTGGCCACTAGCGGGAGGGCGATCGAGACCCAGTACTTC.